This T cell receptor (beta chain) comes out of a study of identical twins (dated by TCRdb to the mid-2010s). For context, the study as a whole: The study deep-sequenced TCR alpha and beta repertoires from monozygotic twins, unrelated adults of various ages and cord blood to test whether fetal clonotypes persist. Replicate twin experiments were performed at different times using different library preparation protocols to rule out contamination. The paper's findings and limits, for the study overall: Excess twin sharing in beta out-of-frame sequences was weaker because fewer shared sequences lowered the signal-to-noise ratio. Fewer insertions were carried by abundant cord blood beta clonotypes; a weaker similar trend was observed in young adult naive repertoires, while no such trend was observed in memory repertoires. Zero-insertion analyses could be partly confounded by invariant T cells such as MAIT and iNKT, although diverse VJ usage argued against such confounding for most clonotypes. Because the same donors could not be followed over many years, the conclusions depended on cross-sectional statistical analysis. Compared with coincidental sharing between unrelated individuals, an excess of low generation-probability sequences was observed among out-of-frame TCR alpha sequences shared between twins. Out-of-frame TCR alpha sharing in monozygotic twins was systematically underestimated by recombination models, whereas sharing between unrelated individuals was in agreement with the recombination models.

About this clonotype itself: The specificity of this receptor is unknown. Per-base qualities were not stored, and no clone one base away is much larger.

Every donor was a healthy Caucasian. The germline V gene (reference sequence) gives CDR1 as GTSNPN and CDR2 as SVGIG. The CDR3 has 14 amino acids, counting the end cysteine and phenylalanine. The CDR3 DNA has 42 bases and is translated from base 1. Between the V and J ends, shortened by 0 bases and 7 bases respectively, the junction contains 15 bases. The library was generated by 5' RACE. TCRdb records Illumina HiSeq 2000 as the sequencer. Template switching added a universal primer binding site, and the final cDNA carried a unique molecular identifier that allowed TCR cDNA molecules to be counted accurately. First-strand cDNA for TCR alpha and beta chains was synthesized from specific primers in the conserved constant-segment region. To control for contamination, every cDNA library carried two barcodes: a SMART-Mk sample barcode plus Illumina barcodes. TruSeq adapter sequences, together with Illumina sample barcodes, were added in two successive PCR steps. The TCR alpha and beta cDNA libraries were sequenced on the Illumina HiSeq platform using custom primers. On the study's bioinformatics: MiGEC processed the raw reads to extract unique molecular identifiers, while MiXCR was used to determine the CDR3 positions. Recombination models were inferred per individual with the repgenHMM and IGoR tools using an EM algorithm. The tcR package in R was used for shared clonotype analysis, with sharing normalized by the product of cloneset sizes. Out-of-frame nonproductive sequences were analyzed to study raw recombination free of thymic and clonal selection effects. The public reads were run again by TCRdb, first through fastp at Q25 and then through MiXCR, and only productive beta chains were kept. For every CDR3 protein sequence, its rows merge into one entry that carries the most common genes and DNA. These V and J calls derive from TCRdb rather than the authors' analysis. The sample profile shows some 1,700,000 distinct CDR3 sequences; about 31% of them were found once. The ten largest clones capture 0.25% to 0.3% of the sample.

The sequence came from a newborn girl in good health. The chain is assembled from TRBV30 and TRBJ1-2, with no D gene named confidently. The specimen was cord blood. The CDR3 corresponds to CAWSVGGVRGGYTF. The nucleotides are TGTGCCTGGAGTGTAGGTGGGGTCCGGGGTGGCTACACCTTC. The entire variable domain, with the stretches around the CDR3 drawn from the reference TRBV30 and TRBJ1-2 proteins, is SQTIHQWPATLVQPVGSPLSLECTVEGTSNPNLYWYRQAAGRGLQLLFYSVGIGQISSEVPQNLSASRPQDRQFILSSKKLLLSDSGFYLCAWSVGGVRGGYTFGSGTRLTVV.